These 23 T cell receptor beta chains were all obtained from the same sample, sequenced in a study of blood T cell repertoires in COVID-19 (TCRdb year 2020). Libraries were made using the immunoSEQ multiplex PCR assay. What TCRdb holds here is the immuneACCESS table cut down to in-frame rearrangements. Part of the clones is not present; checked against another copy, under half of the missing clones reflect an unresolved V gene, and the others are unexplained. The sample includes 70,000 to 100,000 clones, with roughly 84% observed a single time. Jointly, the top ten make up around 3% of the sample. Sequencing was carried out using peripheral blood. The receptors stem from a woman older than 75 with acute or convalescent COVID-19.

The V call is TRBV14, the J call TRBJ1-4; weak D call: TRBD1 (6 bases). With 2 bases removed from V and 14 bases from J, the gap between germline ends came to 12 bases. This CDR3 spans 12 amino acids. Germline assignment: CDR1 SGHDN and CDR2 FVKESK. This CDR3 is CASSQQGFDLFF. As DNA, the CDR3 is TGTGCCAGCAGCCAACAGGGGTTTGATCTGTTTTTT.

This rearrangement joins TRBV30 to TRBJ1-1; D possibly corresponds to TRBD1 (6 bases). The ends were cut back, 3 bases at V and 1 base at J, with 9 bases in the middle. The length of the CDR3 is 13 residues. Germline V gene data show CDR1 as GTSNPN and CDR2 as SVGIG (reference sequence). The CDR3 sequence: CAWSTTGNTEAFF. CDR3 in DNA: TGTGCCTGGAGCACGACAGGGAACACTGAAGCTTTCTTT.

The gene calls are TRBV10-3 and TRBJ1-1; D unresolved. Germline CDR1 ENHRY, CDR2 SYGVKD. The germline V and J ends were trimmed by 8 bases and 0 bases, with 7 bases remaining between them. The CDR3 has 12 residues. CDR3 sequence: CAISGVNTEAFF. The CDR3 coding sequence is TGTGCCATCTCCGGGGTGAACACTGAAGCTTTCTTT.

V gene TRBV5-1 combines with J gene TRBJ1-1; D remains ambiguous. CDR1 and CDR2 (germline): SGHRS, YFSETQ. Trimming left V 1 base short and J 1 base short, with 8 bases between. The CDR3 spans 14 residues. The CDR3 spells CASSLNAGNTEAFF. CDR3 coding DNA: TGCGCCAGCAGCTTGAACGCGGGGAACACTGAAGCTTTCTTT.

This clone turned up a few times. This rearrangement joins TRBV5-4 to TRBJ1-2, with 9 bases that match TRBD1. The CDR3 sequence is 19 residues long. Germline CDR1 and CDR2: SGHNT and YYREEE (reference sequence). The V segment lost 4 bases and the J segment 2 bases; nucleotides outside the gene matches: 18. The CDR3 sequence is CASSPSSGTGRKVNYGYTF. The CDR3 coding sequence is TGTGCCAGCAGCCCCTCCTCCGGGACAGGGAGGAAGGTAAACTATGGCTACACCTTC.

The chain is built from TRBV14 and TRBJ2-5; 9 bases are a match to TRBD2. Trimming removed 3 bases from V and 5 bases from J; junction bases left unmatched: 4. CDR1 SGHDN and CDR2 FVKESK come from the germline V gene. This CDR3 region has 14 residues. The CDR3 sequence is CASSQGLAVETQYF. The DNA for the CDR3 is TGTGCCAGCAGCCAGGGACTAGCTGTTGAGACCCAGTACTTC.

This chain connects TRBV4-1 to TRBJ1-5; 8 nucleotides match TRBD1. Germline V gene lookup returns CDR1 MGHRA and CDR2 YSYEKL. The CDR3 runs 16 residues. V lost 2 bases, J lost 4 bases, and 7 bases stayed unmatched. CDR3 region: CASSQRQGFGNQPQHF. The CDR3 DNA reads as TGCGCCAGCAGCCAAAGACAGGGGTTCGGGAATCAGCCCCAGCATTTT.

The chain is built from TRBV12-5 and TRBJ2-2; 12 bases are a match to TRBD1. This CDR3 region has 16 residues. Germline V gives CDR1 LGHNT, CDR2 FRNRAP. The V segment lost 10 bases and the J segment 0 bases; nucleotides outside the gene matches: 6. The CDR3 DNA is TGTGCTACTGGGGACAGGGGGCTAACGAACACCGGGGAGCTGTTTTTT. This translates into CATGDRGLTNTGELFF.

J is TRBJ1-1 and V is TRBV9, with D maybe TRBD1 (5 bases). The CDR3 loop spans 14 amino acids. Germline lookup yields CDR1 SGDLS and CDR2 YYNGEE. The V and J ends lost 1 base and 1 base respectively, with 8 bases between them. The CDR3 protein is CASSVSTENTEAFF. CDR3 DNA sequence: TGTGCCAGCAGCGTATCGACAGAGAACACTGAAGCTTTCTTT.

The V and J genes are TRBV5-5 and TRBJ1-4; 8 positions match TRBD1. The germline gives CDR1 SGHKS, CDR2 YYEKEE (reference sequence). V trimming: 4 bases; J trimming: 8 bases; junction bases outside the gene matches: 10. This CDR3 is built from 15 residues. CDR3 DNA: TGTGCCAGCAGCCCTCAAGGACAGGGCTGGGAAAAACTGTTTTTT. Translated: CASSPQGQGWEKLFF.

This chain joins TRBV2 and TRBJ1-2; D call uncertain. Germline loops: CDR1 SNHLY, CDR2 FYNNEI. The CDR3 consists of 13 residues. V dropped 5 bases and J dropped 4 bases, with 11 bases sitting between them. The CDR3 DNA is TGTGCCAGCAGTCCGAACAGCCTCTATGGCTACACCTTC. It translates to CASSPNSLYGYTF.

This clone was counted a single time. V usage is TRBV7-9 and J usage is TRBJ2-1, with D unresolved. V lost 4 bases, J lost 6 bases, and 10 bases lay in between. The CDR3 has 13 amino acids. Looked up from germline, CDR1 is SEHNR and CDR2 is FQNEAQ (reference sequence). Here the CDR3 DNA reads TGTGCCAGCAGCTCCCCAGGTGGCAATGAGCAGTTCTTC. Amino acids: CASSSPGGNEQFF.

The CDR3 region is CASSMVAGRKNTEAFF. The CDR3 DNA follows: TGTGCCAGTAGTATGGTGGCAGGGAGGAAGAACACTGAAGCTTTCTTT. The chain has TRBV19 and TRBJ1-1, with D maybe TRBD1 (5 bases). The CDR3 loop spans 16 amino acids. Germline V gene data show CDR1 as LNHDA and CDR2 as SQIVND (reference sequence). With 3 bases removed from V and 1 base from J, the gap between germline ends came to 15 bases. The whole variable domain, filled in from reference TRBV19 and TRBJ1-1, reads DGGITQSPKYLFRKEGQNVTLSCEQNLNHDAMYWYRQDPGQGLRLIYYSQIVNDFQKGDIAEGYSVSREKKESFPLTVTSAQKNPTAFYLCASSMVAGRKNTEAFFGQGTRLTVV.

This clone has only a few counts. V and J are TRBV25-1 and TRBJ1-5, with a possible D match to TRBD1 (6 bases). The germline V and J ends were trimmed by 2 bases and 7 bases, with 15 bases remaining between them. The germline V gene has CDR1 MGHDK and CDR2 SYGVNS. The CDR3 is 15 residues long. The CDR3 region is CASSEGGRGDQPQHF. CDR3 bases: TGTGCCAGCAGTGAAGGAGGGAGGGGGGACCAGCCCCAGCATTTT.

This chain's CDR3 is CASGLPHTEAFF. As DNA, the CDR3 is TGTGCTAGTGGTTTGCCACATACTGAAGCTTTCTTT. The genes are TRBV12-5 and TRBJ1-1; no reliable D call. The V gene's germline CDR1 is LGHNT and CDR2 FRNRAP. Trimming removed 2 bases from V and 5 bases from J, with 6 bases in between. This CDR3 contains 12 residues.

The gene calls are TRBV7-2 and TRBJ1-1; TRBD1 might be the D (6 bases). Germline V CDR1 and CDR2: SGHTA, FQGNSA. The CDR3 consists of 15 residues. Trimming took off 6 bases at V and 3 bases at J, with 17 bases between the two ends. This CDR3 is CASRIRGGADTEAFF. The CDR3 DNA sequence: TGTGCCAGCAGGATTCGTGGGGGGGCTGACACTGAAGCTTTCTTT.

The chain couples TRBV6-2 or TRBV6-3 to TRBJ1-1; D gene uncertain. Trimming took 5 bases from V and 3 from J, leaving 7 bases between them. Germline assignment: CDR1 MNHEY and CDR2 SVGEGT. This CDR3 is built from 12 residues. CDR3 in amino acids: CASSISYTEAFF. Here the CDR3 DNA reads TGTGCCAGCAGTATCTCGTACACTGAAGCTTTCTTT.

The chain combines TRBV10-3 with TRBJ1-1; D gene ambiguous. The CDR3 has 13 residues. Germline assignment: CDR1 ENHRY and CDR2 SYGVKD. V was cut by 4 bases and J by 0 bases, with 6 bases left in between. CDR3 sequence reads: CAISGGMNTEAFF. The DNA of the CDR3 is TGTGCCATCAGTGGAGGAATGAACACTGAAGCTTTCTTT.

V and J are TRBV18 and TRBJ1-1; D gene ambiguous. V lost 2 bases to trimming and J lost 4 bases, with 17 bases between them. Germline V gives CDR1 KGHSH, CDR2 LQKENI. There are 16 residues in the CDR3. CDR3 loop: CASSPVVGILGTEAFF. The CDR3 nucleotides read TGTGCCAGCTCACCAGTAGTCGGGATACTGGGCACTGAAGCTTTCTTT.

The V gene is TRBV5-5, the J gene TRBJ1-2; TRBD1 matches 12 bases. V was clipped by 7 bases and J by 6 bases; unmatched bases: 7. The CDR3 spans 14 residues. CDR1 and CDR2 (germline): SGHKS, YYEKEE (reference sequence). CDR3 residues: CASAPGQGADGYTF. The CDR3 bases are TGTGCCAGCGCACCGGGACAGGGGGCAGATGGCTACACCTTC.

The genes are TRBV10-3 and TRBJ2-1, with 11 positions matching TRBD1. V shed 9 bases and J 9 bases; nucleotides not matched to a gene: 16. The length of the CDR3 is 16 residues. Germline CDR1 is ENHRY and CDR2 is SYGVKD. The CDR3, as DNA: TGTGCCATAAGCCCGGACAGGGGGCCGTCGTGGGGTGAGCAGTTCTTC. Translation: CAISPDRGPSWGEQFF.

The V and J genes are TRBV29-1 and TRBJ1-1; no clear D gene. Trimming removed 4 bases at V and 2 bases at J, with 11 bases between. The CDR3 covers 13 residues. Germline V CDR1 and CDR2: SQVTM, ANQGSEA. CDR3 DNA: TGCAGCGTTGGGGGAGCAGCCAACACTGAAGCTTTCTTT. It specifies CSVGGAANTEAFF.

The V and J genes are TRBV2 and TRBJ1-5, with D hard to call. Trimming stripped 6 bases from V and 6 bases from J, with 6 bases between. CDR3 length equals 11 residues. Germline values: CDR1 SNHLY, CDR2 FYNNEI. The CDR3 loop reads CASSRGQPQHF. Written as DNA, the CDR3 is TGTGCCAGCAGCCGAGGTCAGCCCCAGCATTTT.